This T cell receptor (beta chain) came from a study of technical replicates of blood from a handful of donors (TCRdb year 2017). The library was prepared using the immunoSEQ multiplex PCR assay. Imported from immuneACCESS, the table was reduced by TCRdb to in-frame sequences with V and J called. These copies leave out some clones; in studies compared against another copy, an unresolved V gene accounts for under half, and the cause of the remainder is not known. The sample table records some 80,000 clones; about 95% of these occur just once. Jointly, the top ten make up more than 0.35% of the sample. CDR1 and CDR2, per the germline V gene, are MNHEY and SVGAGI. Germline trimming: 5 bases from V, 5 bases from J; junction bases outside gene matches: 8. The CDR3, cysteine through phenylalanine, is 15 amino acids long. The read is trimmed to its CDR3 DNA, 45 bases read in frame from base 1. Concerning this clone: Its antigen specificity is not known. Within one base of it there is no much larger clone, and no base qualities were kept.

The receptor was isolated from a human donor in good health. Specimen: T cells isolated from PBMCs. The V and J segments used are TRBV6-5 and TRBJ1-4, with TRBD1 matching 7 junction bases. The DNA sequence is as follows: TGTGCCAGCAGTCCTAGACAGGGTTTAAATGAAAAACTGTTTTTT. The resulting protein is CASSPRQGLNEKLFF.